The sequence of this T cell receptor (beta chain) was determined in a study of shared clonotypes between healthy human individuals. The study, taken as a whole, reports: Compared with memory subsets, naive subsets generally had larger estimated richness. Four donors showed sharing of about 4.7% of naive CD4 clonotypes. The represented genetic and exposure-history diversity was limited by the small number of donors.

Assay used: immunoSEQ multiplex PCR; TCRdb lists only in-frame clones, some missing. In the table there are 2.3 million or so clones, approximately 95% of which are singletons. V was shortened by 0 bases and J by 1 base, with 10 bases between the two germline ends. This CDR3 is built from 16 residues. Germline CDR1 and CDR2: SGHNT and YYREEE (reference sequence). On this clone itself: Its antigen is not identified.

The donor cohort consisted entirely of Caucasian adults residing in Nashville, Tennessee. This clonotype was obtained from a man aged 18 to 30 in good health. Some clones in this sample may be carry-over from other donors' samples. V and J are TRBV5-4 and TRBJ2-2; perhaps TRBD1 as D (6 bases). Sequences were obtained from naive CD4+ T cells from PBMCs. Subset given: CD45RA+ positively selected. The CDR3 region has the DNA TGTGCCAGCAGCTTGGGACAGGTTCGGAACACCGGGGAGCTGTTTTTT. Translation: CASSLGQVRNTGELFF.